Listed below are T cell receptor beta chains from one sample, sequenced in a study of T-cell memory formation after mild COVID-19. TCRdb reprocessed the 5' RACE reads with MiXCR, giving one entry per CDR3 protein. This table has roughly 100,000 distinct CDR3 sequences, roughly 12% appearing once. The specimen sequenced was PBMCs or a T cell subset sorted from them (not recorded which). These receptors were collected from an adult woman who had mild COVID-19 (a few samples of this study predate the infection). Cell type and time point are not known. CDR3s include the opening cysteine and the closing phenylalanine or tryptophan. A D gene is named only where the DNA matches it firmly.

j_call: TRBJ2-5; v_call: TRBV29-1; cdr3_length: 16; d_call: -; cdr3_aa: CSVEDQGWGPQETQYF
j_call: TRBJ2-7; v_call: TRBV7-3; cdr3_length: 13; d_call: TRBD2; cdr3_aa: CASSPGLGYEQYF
j_call: TRBJ2-7; v_call: TRBV2; cdr3_length: 13; d_call: TRBD1; cdr3_aa: CASSEGQFDEQYF
j_call: TRBJ2-5; v_call: TRBV7-9; cdr3_length: 13; d_call: -; cdr3_aa: CASSPPGRETQYF
j_call: TRBJ1-2; v_call: TRBV20-1; cdr3_length: 13; d_call: TRBD1; cdr3_aa: CSAPQGAGYGYTF
j_call: TRBJ2-7; v_call: TRBV27; cdr3_length: 18; d_call: TRBD2; cdr3_aa: CASSARVGGLAGGDEQYF
j_call: TRBJ2-3; v_call: TRBV10-3; cdr3_length: 13; d_call: -; cdr3_aa: CAISATGTDTQYF
j_call: TRBJ2-7; v_call: TRBV2; cdr3_length: 17; d_call: TRBD1; cdr3_aa: CASSVPWGEQGAGEQYF
j_call: TRBJ2-1; v_call: TRBV20-1; cdr3_length: 14; d_call: TRBD2; cdr3_aa: CSLRAGVLYNEQFF
j_call: TRBJ2-7; v_call: TRBV7-9; cdr3_length: 18; d_call: TRBD2; cdr3_aa: CASSLSVAGIESSYEQYF
j_call: TRBJ1-6; v_call: TRBV5-1; cdr3_length: 13; d_call: -; cdr3_aa: CASGEIDNSPLHF
j_call: TRBJ2-1; v_call: TRBV2; cdr3_length: 16; d_call: -; cdr3_aa: CASSEATRVSYNEQFF
j_call: TRBJ2-5; v_call: TRBV4-2; cdr3_length: 19; d_call: TRBD2; cdr3_aa: CASSQGSGLAGEIGETQYF
j_call: TRBJ2-2; v_call: TRBV7-6; cdr3_length: 17; d_call: TRBD1; cdr3_aa: CASSFPLGGQVAGELFF
j_call: TRBJ2-7; v_call: TRBV7-8; cdr3_length: 14; d_call: -; cdr3_aa: CASSLTGSQAEQYF
j_call: TRBJ2-7; v_call: TRBV13; cdr3_length: 15; d_call: TRBD1; cdr3_aa: CASSLYRGPSYEQYF
j_call: TRBJ2-5; v_call: TRBV5-1; cdr3_length: 16; d_call: -; cdr3_aa: CASSPDTGPSQETQYF
j_call: TRBJ2-3; v_call: TRBV7-2; cdr3_length: 15; d_call: -; cdr3_aa: CASSPPGGRTDTQYF
j_call: TRBJ1-3; v_call: TRBV12-3/TRBV12-4; cdr3_length: 15; d_call: -; cdr3_aa: CASTETGYSGNTIYF
j_call: TRBJ1-1; v_call: TRBV24-1; cdr3_length: 13; d_call: -; cdr3_aa: CATWGGGGTEAFF
j_call: TRBJ2-7; v_call: TRBV5-1; cdr3_length: 14; d_call: -; cdr3_aa: CASSLERGTDEQYF
j_call: TRBJ1-2; v_call: TRBV4-1; cdr3_length: 15; d_call: TRBD1; cdr3_aa: CASSHREGTDYGYTF
j_call: TRBJ2-7; v_call: TRBV20-1; cdr3_length: 13; d_call: TRBD2; cdr3_aa: CSATGTSAYEQYF
j_call: TRBJ1-1; v_call: TRBV27; cdr3_length: 14; d_call: -; cdr3_aa: CASSPAIDGTEAFF
j_call: TRBJ2-3; v_call: TRBV7-6; cdr3_length: 14; d_call: -; cdr3_aa: CASSLTGEGDTQYF
j_call: TRBJ2-1; v_call: TRBV5-4; cdr3_length: 12; d_call: -; cdr3_aa: CASSAPGNEQFF
j_call: TRBJ2-7; v_call: TRBV3-1; cdr3_length: 20; d_call: -; cdr3_aa: CASSPKLFKAVDLWSYEQYF
j_call: TRBJ1-1; v_call: TRBV11-2; cdr3_length: 14; d_call: -; cdr3_aa: CASSSRQRIPEAFF
j_call: TRBJ2-7; v_call: TRBV4-1; cdr3_length: 15; d_call: -; cdr3_aa: CASSQEQSGFYEQYF
j_call: TRBJ2-7; v_call: TRBV24-1; cdr3_length: 12; d_call: -; cdr3_aa: CATSEGGLEQYF
j_call: TRBJ2-3; v_call: TRBV12-3/TRBV12-4; cdr3_length: 19; d_call: TRBD2; cdr3_aa: CASRPMGLAGDWSTDTQYF
j_call: TRBJ2-1; v_call: TRBV12-3/TRBV12-4; cdr3_length: 14; d_call: TRBD2; cdr3_aa: CASRAGGVYNEQFF
j_call: TRBJ2-7; v_call: TRBV5-1; cdr3_length: 14; d_call: TRBD2; cdr3_aa: CASSFAGVSYEQYF
j_call: TRBJ2-2; v_call: TRBV19; cdr3_length: 13; d_call: -; cdr3_aa: CASSWRVAGELFF
j_call: TRBJ2-2; v_call: TRBV20-1; cdr3_length: 15; d_call: -; cdr3_aa: CSARDLASHTGELFF
j_call: TRBJ2-2; v_call: TRBV6-1; cdr3_length: 14; d_call: -; cdr3_aa: CASSVYVDTGELFF
j_call: TRBJ2-3; v_call: TRBV24-1; cdr3_length: 14; d_call: -; cdr3_aa: CATSPPVSTDTQYF
j_call: TRBJ2-7; v_call: TRBV6-4; cdr3_length: 15; d_call: -; cdr3_aa: CASSDSAQEPYEQYF
j_call: TRBJ2-1; v_call: TRBV2; cdr3_length: 14; d_call: TRBD1; cdr3_aa: CASRGDRDFAEQFF
j_call: TRBJ2-5; v_call: TRBV27; cdr3_length: 12; d_call: TRBD1; cdr3_aa: CASSPPPGGQYF
j_call: TRBJ2-2; v_call: TRBV5-8; cdr3_length: 16; d_call: TRBD1; cdr3_aa: CASSPRTGGVTGELFF
j_call: TRBJ1-1; v_call: TRBV12-3/TRBV12-4; cdr3_length: 13; d_call: -; cdr3_aa: CASKEAGRTEAFF
j_call: TRBJ1-1; v_call: TRBV24-1; cdr3_length: 16; d_call: TRBD1; cdr3_aa: CATTPGQGRRDTEAFF
j_call: TRBJ2-1; v_call: TRBV7-9; cdr3_length: 13; d_call: -; cdr3_aa: CASRSDSYNEQFF
j_call: TRBJ2-7; v_call: TRBV15; cdr3_length: 15; d_call: TRBD2; cdr3_aa: CATSEESREGYEQYF
j_call: TRBJ2-5; v_call: TRBV24-1; cdr3_length: 13; d_call: -; cdr3_aa: CATSDLEVETQYF
j_call: TRBJ2-7; v_call: TRBV27; cdr3_length: 14; d_call: TRBD1; cdr3_aa: CASSPWDRGYEQYF
j_call: TRBJ2-3; v_call: TRBV2; cdr3_length: 13; d_call: TRBD2; cdr3_aa: CASTSGSTDTQYF
j_call: TRBJ2-7; v_call: TRBV4-3; cdr3_length: 14; d_call: -; cdr3_aa: CASSQAGDSYEQYF
j_call: TRBJ2-2; v_call: TRBV4-2; cdr3_length: 17; d_call: -; cdr3_aa: CASSLNTATGNTGELFF
j_call: TRBJ2-2; v_call: TRBV21-1; cdr3_length: 15; d_call: -; cdr3_aa: CASSGSPQITGELFF
j_call: TRBJ1-2; v_call: TRBV7-9; cdr3_length: 14; d_call: -; cdr3_aa: CASSSAGLSYGYTF
j_call: TRBJ2-2; v_call: TRBV7-6; cdr3_length: 17; d_call: -; cdr3_aa: CASSLAPGQGGTGELFF
j_call: TRBJ2-7; v_call: TRBV6-5; cdr3_length: 14; d_call: TRBD1; cdr3_aa: CASSYSQGAYEQYF
j_call: TRBJ2-1; v_call: TRBV7-6; cdr3_length: 15; d_call: TRBD2; cdr3_aa: CASSPTSGSPGEQFF
j_call: TRBJ2-7; v_call: TRBV6-5; cdr3_length: 13; d_call: TRBD2; cdr3_aa: CASSYKREREQYF
j_call: TRBJ2-1; v_call: TRBV6-4; cdr3_length: 15; d_call: -; cdr3_aa: CASSDSSGSYNEQFF
j_call: TRBJ2-7; v_call: TRBV7-2; cdr3_length: 19; d_call: -; cdr3_aa: CASSLNGRMESGSPYEQYF
j_call: TRBJ2-3; v_call: TRBV12-3/TRBV12-4; cdr3_length: 18; d_call: TRBD2; cdr3_aa: CASSPLGSGGTSTDTQYF